Listed below are T cell receptor beta chains from one sample, sequenced in a study of blood T cell repertoires in COVID-19. Sequenced by immunoSEQ multiplex PCR; TCRdb stores in-frame clones only, minus some. The sample shows 140,000 or so clones, roughly four fifths of them seen only once. Material: PBMCs or T cells enriched from blood (not recorded which). The receptors here all came from a woman aged 18-30 years who had been exposed to COVID-19. Each CDR3 is given with its conserved first and last residue. A D gene is named only where the DNA matches it firmly. Only part of the rows carry a size: once, few, many, or a class if the clone is expanded.

TGTGCCAGCAGCTTATTGGCAGGTTCCACCGGGGAGCTGTTTTTT,CASSLLAGSTGELFF,TRBJ2-2,.,TRBV7-3,.
TGTGCCAGCAGTGAAGAGAGGCAGCCCCAGCATTTT,CASSEERQPQHF,TRBJ1-5,.,TRBV2,.
TGTGCCAGCAGCGTAGGGGAGACCAGTTCCTACGAGCAGTACTTC,CASSVGETSSYEQYF,TRBJ2-7,.,TRBV9,.
TGTGCCAGCAAGGCCCCTTGGGGGGATTTCGATGGCTACACCTTC,CASKAPWGDFDGYTF,TRBJ1-2,.,TRBV6-5,.
TGTGCCAGCAGGAAGCGACCCCCCGCAAAGACAGGGCGGAACACCGGGGAGCTGTTTTTT,CASRKRPPAKTGRNTGELFF,TRBJ2-2,TRBD1,TRBV28,.
TGTGCCAGCTCACCACCCCAGGGGGCAGTCACCGGGGAGCTGTTTTTT,CASSPPQGAVTGELFF,TRBJ2-2,TRBD1,TRBV18,.
TGTGCCAGCAGTCCCATAGGGTTCCAGCGGGAGTTCTTC,CASSPIGFQREFF,TRBJ2-1,.,TRBV27,.
TGTGCCAGCAGTTTCTTCGATGAGCAGTTCTTC,CASSFFDEQFF,TRBJ2-1,.,TRBV28,.
TGTGCCAGCACCACGGACGGGGGATACTCTGGGGCCAACGTCCTGACTTTC,CASTTDGGYSGANVLTF,TRBJ2-6,.,TRBV27,.
TGCAGTGCTAGTACAGGGAGAGGTGGGTCCCAGCATTTT,CSASTGRGGSQHF,TRBJ1-5,.,TRBV20-1,.
TGTGCCAGCAGTTTACAGGGGTACGGGGGCTACACCTTC,CASSLQGYGGYTF,TRBJ1-2,TRBD1,TRBV2,.
TGCGCCAGCAGCTTGGGGGACAGGGGGTGGACTGAAGCTTTCTTT,CASSLGDRGWTEAFF,TRBJ1-1,TRBD1,TRBV5-1,.
TGCGCCAGCAGCCTAGGGGCGGGAAGGAACACTGAAGCTTTCTTT,CASSLGAGRNTEAFF,TRBJ1-1,.,TRBV5-1,few
TGTGCCAGCAGTCGAGGACAGGGAGAGTCCGGGGAGCTGTTTTTT,CASSRGQGESGELFF,TRBJ2-2,TRBD1,TRBV27,few
TGCGCCAGCAGCTTGTTCCCGCAAGACAGTTTTACTGAAGCTTTCTTT,CASSLFPQDSFTEAFF,TRBJ1-1,.,TRBV5-1,.
TGTGCCAGCAGCTGGACAGGGGGCTCTTACAATGAGCAGTTCTTC,CASSWTGGSYNEQFF,TRBJ2-1,TRBD1,TRBV7-3,.
TGTGCCATCAGTGAGTTGGGTCGGGGTAGTGCTTTCTTT,CAISELGRGSAFF,TRBJ1-1,.,TRBV10-3,.
TGTGCCAGCAGCTCAGACAGGGGGAAGACCCAGTACTTC,CASSSDRGKTQYF,TRBJ2-5,TRBD1,TRBV5-4,once
TGTGCCAGCAGCTTAATGGGGGGGACCAACACTGAAGCTTTCTTT,CASSLMGGTNTEAFF,TRBJ1-1,.,TRBV7-3,.
TGCGCCAGCAGCTTGGAACCGGAGAGAATTACCGAGCAGTACTTC,CASSLEPERITEQYF,TRBJ2-7,.,TRBV5-1,.
TGTGCCAGCAGTCAACAGGGATCCTACGAGCAGTACTTC,CASSQQGSYEQYF,TRBJ2-7,.,TRBV5-5,once
TGTGCCAGCACCCTCGGGACAGGGCAGGCAGATACGCAGTATTTT,CASTLGTGQADTQYF,TRBJ2-3,TRBD1,TRBV6-5,few
TGTGCCTGGAGGAAGGGGACATTTGTCTCTGGAAACACCATATATTTT,CAWRKGTFVSGNTIYF,TRBJ1-3,.,TRBV30,.
TGTGCCAGCAGGCAGGGGAGCACTGAAGCTTTCTTT,CASRQGSTEAFF,TRBJ1-1,.,TRBV12-3/TRBV12-4,.
TGTGCCAGCAGCGTAGGGACAGCATACCCCTACAATGAGCAGTTCTTC,CASSVGTAYPYNEQFF,TRBJ2-1,.,TRBV9,.
TGCGCCAGCAGCCCGGGACTGTCGACAGATACGCAGTATTTT,CASSPGLSTDTQYF,TRBJ2-3,.,TRBV5-1,.
TGTGCCAGCAGCTTAGAGTCGCGAAGAGCGGGACAGTTCTTC,CASSLESRRAGQFF,TRBJ2-1,TRBD2,TRBV7-9,.
TGTGCCAGCAAATCAGGGAACACTGAAGCTTTCTTT,CASKSGNTEAFF,TRBJ1-1,.,TRBV28,.
TGTGCCAGCAGCTCCAGGGTGAGCAATTCACCCCTCCACTTT,CASSSRVSNSPLHF,TRBJ1-6,.,TRBV7-2,.
TGTGCCAGCAGCTTCTCCGGGGGGGACACTGAAGCTTTCTTT,CASSFSGGDTEAFF,TRBJ1-1,.,TRBV11-3,.
TGTGCCACAGCCGGGACTAACACCTACGAGCAGTACTTC,CATAGTNTYEQYF,TRBJ2-7,TRBD2,TRBV24-1,few
TGTGCCAGCAGCCAAGCAGGCGCCAATCAGCCCCAGCATTTT,CASSQAGANQPQHF,TRBJ1-5,.,TRBV3-1/TRBV3-2,.
TGTGCCAGCAGCTTAGGAGGTGGAAGGCCCAACACTGAAGCTTTCTTT,CASSLGGGRPNTEAFF,TRBJ1-1,.,TRBV7-8,.
TGCGCCAGCAGCCAAGACAGCGGGAGGGCCACTGAGCAGTTCTTC,CASSQDSGRATEQFF,TRBJ2-1,TRBD2,TRBV4-1,.
TGTGCCAGCAGTTACTCGCAGGGTCGCTATGGCTACACCTTC,CASSYSQGRYGYTF,TRBJ1-2,.,TRBV6-2/TRBV6-3,.
TGTGCCAGCAGCTTAGCCCCGGGACAGGGCTCTGGAAACACCATATATTTT,CASSLAPGQGSGNTIYF,TRBJ1-3,TRBD1,TRBV7-2,.
TGTGCCAGCAGTTTTTCGCACAGGGGGCTAGGCGATGAAAAACTGTTTTTT,CASSFSHRGLGDEKLFF,TRBJ1-4,TRBD1,TRBV27,.
TGTGCCAGCAGTTACCGCGGCGGGAGGGTCGGTGAAAAACTGTTTTTT,CASSYRGGRVGEKLFF,TRBJ1-4,.,TRBV28,once
TGTGCCTGGCGTTGGACTGTCGGAAACACCATATATTTT,CAWRWTVGNTIYF,TRBJ1-3,.,TRBV30,.
TGTGCCAGCAGTGAACGCCGACAGGGGGCTGCAGATACGCAGTATTTT,CASSERRQGAADTQYF,TRBJ2-3,TRBD1,TRBV6-1,.
TGCGCCAGCAGGACAGGGGGCTCTGGGGCCAACGTCCTGACTTTC,CASRTGGSGANVLTF,TRBJ2-6,TRBD1,TRBV5-1,.
TGTGCCAGCAGTTACCCCGGGACAGGGGGCGCAACCCAGTACTTC,CASSYPGTGGATQYF,TRBJ2-5,TRBD1,TRBV6-2/TRBV6-3,.
TGCGCCAGCAGCCCGGGACAGGGTATCCGCGAGCAGTACTTC,CASSPGQGIREQYF,TRBJ2-7,TRBD1,TRBV5-1,.
TGTGCCAGCAGACCCGGGGGAGGAAACACCATATATTTT,CASRPGGGNTIYF,TRBJ1-3,.,TRBV27,once
TGCGCCAGCGGAAGAACAGTCCTTAACACAGATACGCAGTATTTT,CASGRTVLNTDTQYF,TRBJ2-3,.,TRBV5-1,.
TGTGCCAGCAGCGGAGGACTAGCGGGAGTATACGAGCAGTACTTC,CASSGGLAGVYEQYF,TRBJ2-7,TRBD2,TRBV2,.
TGTGCCAGCAGAAGGGCGGGAGGGAGGAAAGATACGCAGTATTTT,CASRRAGGRKDTQYF,TRBJ2-3,TRBD2,TRBV11-2,.
TGTGCCATCAGAATGACAGGGGGCGCGATCGCGGAGGGAAACTATGGCTACACCTTC,CAIRMTGGAIAEGNYGYTF,TRBJ1-2,TRBD1,TRBV10-3,once
TGCGCCAGCAGTGAGGGACAGGGTGGAGGCAATGAGCAGTTCTTC,CASSEGQGGGNEQFF,TRBJ2-1,TRBD1,TRBV10-1,.
TGTGCCAGTAGTCCCAGAGCGGGAGTAGGATCCTACAATGAGCAGTTCTTC,CASSPRAGVGSYNEQFF,TRBJ2-1,TRBD2,TRBV19,.
TGTGCCTGGAGTGTGTTCGGGAGCGGGGAGCTGTTTTTT,CAWSVFGSGELFF,TRBJ2-2,.,TRBV30,.
TGTGCCAGCAGTCGATTCGAGACAAGGATCCATACGCAGTATTTT,CASSRFETRIHTQYF,TRBJ2-3,.,TRBV14,.
TGTGCCAGCAGTCAATATAGCGGGAGAGCTCTCAATGAGCAGTTCTTC,CASSQYSGRALNEQFF,TRBJ2-1,TRBD2,TRBV2,.
TGTGCCAGTAATACAGGGGGACAGCCCCAGCATTTT,CASNTGGQPQHF,TRBJ1-5,TRBD1,TRBV27,.
TGTGCCAGCAGTTTAGGGACAGGGGGATCAACCAAAGAGACCCAGTACTTC,CASSLGTGGSTKETQYF,TRBJ2-5,TRBD1,TRBV27,.
TGTGCCACCAGCAGAGAGGTGGGGGCGATGAACACTGAAGCTTTCTTT,CATSREVGAMNTEAFF,TRBJ1-1,.,TRBV15,.
TGTGCCAGCAGCGTAGAGCTCAGGGCTCGGTTTAACTATGGCTACACCTTC,CASSVELRARFNYGYTF,TRBJ1-2,.,TRBV9,.
TGTGCCAGTAGTAATCAACAGGGGCTTGGGGAGACCCAGTACTTC,CASSNQQGLGETQYF,TRBJ2-5,TRBD1,TRBV19,.